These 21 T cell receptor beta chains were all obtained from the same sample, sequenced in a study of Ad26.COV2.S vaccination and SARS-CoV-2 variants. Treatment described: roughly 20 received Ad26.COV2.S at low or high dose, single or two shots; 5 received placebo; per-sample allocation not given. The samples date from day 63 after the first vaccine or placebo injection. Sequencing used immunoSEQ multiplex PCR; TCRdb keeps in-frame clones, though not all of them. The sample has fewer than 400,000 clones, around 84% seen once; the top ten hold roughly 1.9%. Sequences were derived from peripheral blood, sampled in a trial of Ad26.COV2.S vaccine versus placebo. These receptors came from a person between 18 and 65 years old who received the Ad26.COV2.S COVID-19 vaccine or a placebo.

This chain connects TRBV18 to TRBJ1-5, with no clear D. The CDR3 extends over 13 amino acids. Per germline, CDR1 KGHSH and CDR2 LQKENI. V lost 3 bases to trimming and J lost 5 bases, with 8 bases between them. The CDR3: CASSPVADQPQHF. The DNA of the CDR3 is TGTGCCAGCTCACCGGTGGCAGATCAGCCCCAGCATTTT.

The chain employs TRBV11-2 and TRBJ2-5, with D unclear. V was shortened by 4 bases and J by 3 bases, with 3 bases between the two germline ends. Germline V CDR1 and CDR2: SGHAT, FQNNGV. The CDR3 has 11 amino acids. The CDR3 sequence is CASSYKETQYF. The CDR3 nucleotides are TGTGCCAGCAGCTACAAAGAGACCCAGTACTTC.

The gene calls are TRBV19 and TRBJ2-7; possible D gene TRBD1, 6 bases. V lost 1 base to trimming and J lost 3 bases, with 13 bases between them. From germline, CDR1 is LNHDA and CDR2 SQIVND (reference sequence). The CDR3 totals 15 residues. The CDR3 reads CASSIAAGDNYEQYF. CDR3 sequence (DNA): TGTGCCAGTAGTATAGCGGCAGGGGATAACTACGAGCAGTACTTC.

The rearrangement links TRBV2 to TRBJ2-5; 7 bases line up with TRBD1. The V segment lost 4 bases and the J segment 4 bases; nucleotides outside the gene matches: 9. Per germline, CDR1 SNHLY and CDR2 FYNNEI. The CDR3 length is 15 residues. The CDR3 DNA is TGTGCCAGCAGTGCCGTTGAGGGGGCTGGAGAGACCCAGTACTTC. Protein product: CASSAVEGAGETQYF.

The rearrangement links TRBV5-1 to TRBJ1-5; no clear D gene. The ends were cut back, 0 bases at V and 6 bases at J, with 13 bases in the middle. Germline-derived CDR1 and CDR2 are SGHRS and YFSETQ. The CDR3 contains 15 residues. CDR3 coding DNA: TGCGCCAGCAGCTTGGCTCCAGAGGGTCTTCAGCCCCAGCATTTT. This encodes CASSLAPEGLQPQHF.

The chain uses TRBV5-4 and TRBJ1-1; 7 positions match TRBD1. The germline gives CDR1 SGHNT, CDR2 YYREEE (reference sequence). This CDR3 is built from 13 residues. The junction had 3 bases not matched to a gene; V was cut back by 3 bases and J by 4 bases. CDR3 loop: CASSYPGGTEAFF. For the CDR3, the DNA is TGTGCCAGCAGCTACCCAGGGGGCACTGAAGCTTTCTTT.

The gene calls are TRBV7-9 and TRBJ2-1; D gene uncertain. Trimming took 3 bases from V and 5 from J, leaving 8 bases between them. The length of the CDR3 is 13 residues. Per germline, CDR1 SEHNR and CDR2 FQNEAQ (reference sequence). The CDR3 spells CASSFSGNNEQFF. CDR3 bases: TGTGCCAGCAGCTTTTCCGGTAACAATGAGCAGTTCTTC.

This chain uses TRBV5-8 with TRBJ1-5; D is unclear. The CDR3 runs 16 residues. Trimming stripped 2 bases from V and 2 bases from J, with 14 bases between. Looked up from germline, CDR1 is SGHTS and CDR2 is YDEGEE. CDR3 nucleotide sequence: TGTGCCAGCAGCTTCGACAACCCCGGGGGCAATCAGCCCCAGCATTTT. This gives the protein CASSFDNPGGNQPQHF.

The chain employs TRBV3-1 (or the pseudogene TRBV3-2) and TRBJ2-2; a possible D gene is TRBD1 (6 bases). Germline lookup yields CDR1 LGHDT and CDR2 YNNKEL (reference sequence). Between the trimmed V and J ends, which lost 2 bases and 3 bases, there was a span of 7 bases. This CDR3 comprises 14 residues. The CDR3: CASSQQGYTGELFF. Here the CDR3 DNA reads TGTGCCAGCAGCCAACAGGGGTACACCGGGGAGCTGTTTTTT.

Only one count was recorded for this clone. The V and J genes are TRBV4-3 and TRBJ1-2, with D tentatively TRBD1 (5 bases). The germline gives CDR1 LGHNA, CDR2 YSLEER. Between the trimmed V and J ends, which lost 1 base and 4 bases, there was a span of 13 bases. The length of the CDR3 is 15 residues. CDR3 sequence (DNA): TGCGCCAGCAGCCAAGGGGGAGGGGCGCCCTATGGCTACACCTTC. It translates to CASSQGGGAPYGYTF.

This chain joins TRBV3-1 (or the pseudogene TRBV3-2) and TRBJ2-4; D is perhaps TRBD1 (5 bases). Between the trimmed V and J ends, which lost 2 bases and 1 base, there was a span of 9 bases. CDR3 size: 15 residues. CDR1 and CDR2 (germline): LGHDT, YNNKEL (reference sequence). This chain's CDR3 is CASSQQGEAKNIQYF. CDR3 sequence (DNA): TGTGCCAGCAGCCAACAGGGCGAGGCCAAAAACATTCAGTACTTC.

The CDR3 sequence: CASRTAGSGNTIYF. The CDR3 DNA sequence: TGTGCCAGCAGGACGGCGGGCTCTGGAAACACCATATATTTT. The gene calls are TRBV6-5 and TRBJ1-3; D not certain. The germline V gene has CDR1 MNHEY and CDR2 SVGAGI. Trimming took 6 bases from V and 0 from J, leaving 9 bases between them. The CDR3 contains 14 residues.

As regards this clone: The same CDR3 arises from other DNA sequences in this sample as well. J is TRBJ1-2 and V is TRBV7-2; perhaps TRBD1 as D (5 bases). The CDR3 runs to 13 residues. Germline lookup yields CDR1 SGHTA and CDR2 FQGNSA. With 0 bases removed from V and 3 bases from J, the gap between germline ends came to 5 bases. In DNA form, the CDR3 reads TGTGCCAGCAGCTTAGCCAGGGACTATGGCTACACCTTC. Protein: CASSLARDYGYTF.

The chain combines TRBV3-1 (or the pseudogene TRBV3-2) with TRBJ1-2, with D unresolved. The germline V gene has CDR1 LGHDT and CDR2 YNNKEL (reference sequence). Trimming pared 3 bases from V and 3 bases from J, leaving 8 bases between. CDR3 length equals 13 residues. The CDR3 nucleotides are TGTGCCAGCAGCCAGGGGATGGACTATGGCTACACCTTC. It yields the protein CASSQGMDYGYTF.

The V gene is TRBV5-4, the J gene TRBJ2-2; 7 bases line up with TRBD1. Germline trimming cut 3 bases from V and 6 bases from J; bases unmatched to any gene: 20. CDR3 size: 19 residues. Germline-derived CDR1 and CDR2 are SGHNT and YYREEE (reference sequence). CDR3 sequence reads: CASSSFGRKGALGPGELFF. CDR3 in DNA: TGTGCCAGCAGCTCATTTGGACGAAAGGGGGCCTTGGGGCCCGGGGAGCTGTTTTTT.

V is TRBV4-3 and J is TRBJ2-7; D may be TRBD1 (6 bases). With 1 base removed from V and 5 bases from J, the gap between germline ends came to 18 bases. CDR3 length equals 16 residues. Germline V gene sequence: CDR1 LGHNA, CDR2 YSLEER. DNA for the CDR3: TGCGCCAGCAGCCAAGGGGCCGGTCAGGGGAACGACGAGCAGTACTTC. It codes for CASSQGAGQGNDEQYF.

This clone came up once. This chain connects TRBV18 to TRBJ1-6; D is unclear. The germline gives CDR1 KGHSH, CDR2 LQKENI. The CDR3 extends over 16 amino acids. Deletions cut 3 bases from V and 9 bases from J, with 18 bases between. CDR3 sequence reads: CASSPGQVAGGSPLHF. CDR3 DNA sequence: TGTGCCAGCTCACCCGGGCAGGTCGCGGGCGGTTCACCCCTCCACTTT.

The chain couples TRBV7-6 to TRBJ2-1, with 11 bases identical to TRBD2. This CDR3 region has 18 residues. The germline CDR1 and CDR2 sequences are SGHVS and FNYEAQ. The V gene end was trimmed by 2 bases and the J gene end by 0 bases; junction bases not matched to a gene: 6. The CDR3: CASSLFSGGAPSYNEQFF. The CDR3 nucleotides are TGTGCCAGCAGCTTATTTAGCGGGGGGGCCCCCTCCTACAATGAGCAGTTCTTC.

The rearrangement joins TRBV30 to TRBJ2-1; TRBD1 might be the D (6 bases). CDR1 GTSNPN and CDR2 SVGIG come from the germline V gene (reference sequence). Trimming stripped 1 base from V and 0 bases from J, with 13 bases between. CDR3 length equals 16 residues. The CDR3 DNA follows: TGTGCCTGGAGTGCCAGGGACACGAGCTCCTACAATGAGCAGTTCTTC. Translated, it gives CAWSARDTSSYNEQFF.

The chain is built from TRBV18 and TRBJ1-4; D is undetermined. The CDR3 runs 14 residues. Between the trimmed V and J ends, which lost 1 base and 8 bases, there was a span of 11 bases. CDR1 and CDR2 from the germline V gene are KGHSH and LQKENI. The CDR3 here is CASSPQGNGEKLFF. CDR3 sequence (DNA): TGTGCCAGCTCACCACAGGGAAACGGGGAAAAACTGTTTTTT. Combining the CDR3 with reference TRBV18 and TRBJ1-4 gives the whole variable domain NAGVMQNPRHLVRRRGQEARLRCSPMKGHSHVYWYRQLPEEGLKFMVYLQKENIIDESGMPKERFSAEFPKEGPSILRIQQVVRGDSAAYFCASSPQGNGEKLFFGSGTQLSVL.

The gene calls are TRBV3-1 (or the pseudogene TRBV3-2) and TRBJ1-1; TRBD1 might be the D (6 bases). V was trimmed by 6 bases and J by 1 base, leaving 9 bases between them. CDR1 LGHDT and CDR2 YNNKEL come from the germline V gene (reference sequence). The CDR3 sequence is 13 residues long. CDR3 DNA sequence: TGTGCCAGCAGGAGGACAGCGAACACTGAAGCTTTCTTT. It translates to CASRRTANTEAFF.